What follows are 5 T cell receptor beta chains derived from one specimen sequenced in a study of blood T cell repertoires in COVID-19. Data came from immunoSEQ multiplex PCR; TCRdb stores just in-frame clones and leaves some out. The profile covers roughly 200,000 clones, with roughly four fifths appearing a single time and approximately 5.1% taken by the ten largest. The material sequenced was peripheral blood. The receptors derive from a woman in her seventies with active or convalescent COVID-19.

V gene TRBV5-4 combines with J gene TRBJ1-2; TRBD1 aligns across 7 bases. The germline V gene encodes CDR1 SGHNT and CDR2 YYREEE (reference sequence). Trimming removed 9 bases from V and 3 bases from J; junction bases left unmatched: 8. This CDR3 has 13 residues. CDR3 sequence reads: CATFAQGDYGYTF. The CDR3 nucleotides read TGTGCCACCTTTGCCCAGGGGGACTATGGCTACACCTTC.

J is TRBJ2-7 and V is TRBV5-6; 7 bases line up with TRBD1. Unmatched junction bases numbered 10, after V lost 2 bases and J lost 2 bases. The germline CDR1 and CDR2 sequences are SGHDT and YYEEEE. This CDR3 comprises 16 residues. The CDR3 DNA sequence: TGTGCCAGCAGCTTTAGGGGGCCTCGGGACCCCTACGAGCAGTACTTC. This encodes CASSFRGPRDPYEQYF. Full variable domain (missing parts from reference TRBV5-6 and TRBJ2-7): DAGVTQSPTHLIKTRGQQVTLRCSPKSGHDTVSWYQQALGQGPQFIFQYYEEEERQRGNFPDRFSGHQFPNYSSELNVNALLLGDSALYLCASSFRGPRDPYEQYFGPGTRLTVT.

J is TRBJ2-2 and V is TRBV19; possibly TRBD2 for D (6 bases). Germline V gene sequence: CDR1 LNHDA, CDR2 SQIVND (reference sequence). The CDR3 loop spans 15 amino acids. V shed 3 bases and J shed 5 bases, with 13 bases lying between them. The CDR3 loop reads CASSIGGAGTGELFF. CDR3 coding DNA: TGTGCCAGTAGTATTGGAGGGGCGGGGACCGGGGAGCTGTTTTTT.

In DNA form, the CDR3 reads TGTGCCAGCAGTTATAGGGGTGGGTCTAGCTCCTACAATGAGCAGTTCTTC. Protein product: CASSYRGGSSSYNEQFF. This sequence joins TRBV7-3 and TRBJ2-1; weak D call: TRBD1 (5 bases). This CDR3 region has 17 residues. V gave up 6 bases and J gave up 0 bases, with 18 bases separating them. Germline V gives CDR1 SGHTA, CDR2 FQGTGA.

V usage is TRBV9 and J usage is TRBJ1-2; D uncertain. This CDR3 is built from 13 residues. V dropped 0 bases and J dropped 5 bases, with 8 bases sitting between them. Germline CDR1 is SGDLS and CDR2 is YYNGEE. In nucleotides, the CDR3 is TGTGCCAGCAGCGTAGTCAGCGGATATGGCTACACCTTC. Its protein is CASSVVSGYGYTF. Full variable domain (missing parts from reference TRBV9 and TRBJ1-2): DSGVTQTPKHLITATGQRVTLRCSPRSGDLSVYWYQQSLDQGLQFLIQYYNGEERAKGNILERFSAQQFPDLHSELNLSSLELGDSALYFCASSVVSGYGYTFGSGTRLTVV.